The 29 T cell receptor beta chains reported below all come from one sample, sequenced in a study of T cell responses to AZD1222 COVID-19 vaccine. Sequencing used immunoSEQ multiplex PCR; TCRdb keeps in-frame clones, though not all of them. The sample includes about 120,000 clones, roughly 92% of them seen just once. Sequencing used peripheral blood, obtained 28 days after the second AZD1222 dose. Receptor source: an adult who received the AZD1222 COVID-19 vaccine.

This sequence joins TRBV12-5 and TRBJ1-2; a weak D match, TRBD1 (5 bases). This CDR3 comprises 14 residues. Germline CDR1 and CDR2: LGHNT and FRNRAP. Trimming stripped 1 base from V and 8 bases from J, with 14 bases between. CDR3 bases: TGTGCTAGTGGTTTGGACTGGGGCCCCCGGGGCTACACCTTC. Residues: CASGLDWGPRGYTF.

This chain joins TRBV19 and TRBJ1-1; no definite D call. Germline V gives CDR1 LNHDA, CDR2 SQIVND (reference sequence). The CDR3 sequence is 12 residues long. Trimming cost V 1 base and J 5 bases, with 5 bases left between them. The CDR3 region has the DNA TGTGCCAGTAGTATAGCGGGGACTGAAGCTTTCTTT. This sequence encodes CASSIAGTEAFF.

The chain recombines TRBV5-1 with TRBJ1-1; weak D call: TRBD1 (5 bases). Germline CDR1 SGHRS, CDR2 YFSETQ. The CDR3 is 14 residues long. Trimming removed 4 bases from V and 1 base from J, with 11 bases in between. The DNA of the CDR3 is TGCGCCAGCAGCGAGTCCCAGGGGAACACTGAAGCTTTCTTT. Protein product: CASSESQGNTEAFF.

The CDR3 is CAISPGMGETQYF. The CDR3 coding sequence is TGTGCCATCAGTCCAGGGATGGGTGAGACCCAGTACTTC. The genes are TRBV10-3 and TRBJ2-5, with D tentatively TRBD1 (5 bases). The CDR3 is made up of 13 amino acids. Germline V gene lookup returns CDR1 ENHRY and CDR2 SYGVKD. V lost 5 bases and J 5 bases, leaving 12 bases between the germline ends.

The chain links TRBV7-2 to TRBJ2-5, with a weak D call TRBD1 (5 bases). The CDR3 contains 15 residues. Germline lookup yields CDR1 SGHTA and CDR2 FQGNSA. With 7 bases removed from V and 2 bases from J, the gap between germline ends came to 17 bases. The CDR3 bases are TGTGCCAGCACCGAAAGGGGCTATAATCAAGAGACCCAGTACTTC. This sequence encodes CASTERGYNQETQYF.

The chain carries TRBV19 and TRBJ2-3; no clear D. Trimming took 3 bases from V and 4 from J, leaving 5 bases between them. CDR3 length: 12 amino acids. Germline V gives CDR1 LNHDA, CDR2 SQIVND (reference sequence). CDR3 loop: CASSIDPDTQYF. The CDR3 DNA reads as TGTGCCAGTAGTATCGACCCAGATACGCAGTATTTT.

The chain carries TRBV15 and TRBJ1-5; D gene uncertain. V was shortened by 5 bases and J by 3 bases, with 11 bases between the two germline ends. Germline V gene lookup returns CDR1 LNHNV and CDR2 YYDKDF (reference sequence). The CDR3 is 14 amino acids. CDR3 sequence: CATSVPGYNQPQHF. The CDR3 DNA follows: TGTGCCACCAGCGTACCAGGCTACAATCAGCCCCAGCATTTT.

This clone appeared once. This chain joins TRBV2 and TRBJ2-3; D gene unclear. The V and J ends lost 4 bases and 2 bases respectively, with 10 bases between them. CDR3 size: 14 residues. Germline CDR1 reads SNHLY; CDR2 reads FYNNEI. This chain's CDR3 is CASSGYSDTDTQYF. CDR3 sequence (DNA): TGTGCCAGCAGTGGGTACAGCGACACAGATACGCAGTATTTT.

The chain combines TRBV4-2 with TRBJ2-2; 7 positions match TRBD1. After removal of 1 base from V and 2 bases from J, the junction contained 4 bases not matched to a gene. The germline V gene encodes CDR1 LGHNA and CDR2 YNFKEQ. This CDR3 has 16 amino acids. The CDR3 region is CASSQVQGVNTGELFF. DNA for the CDR3: TGTGCCAGCAGCCAAGTTCAGGGGGTCAACACCGGGGAGCTGTTTTTT.

The CDR3 reads CASSRLAGGLYEQYF. CDR3 nucleotide sequence: TGTGCCAGCAGCAGACTAGCGGGGGGACTCTACGAGCAGTACTTC. The V call is TRBV5-4, the J call TRBJ2-7; 13 nucleotides match TRBD2. Trimming cost V 4 bases and J 3 bases; bases outside gene matches: 4. Germline CDR1 SGHNT, CDR2 YYREEE (reference sequence). The CDR3 has 15 residues.

DNA for the CDR3: TGTGCCAGCAGATCAGCCGGGCAGAGATATTTT. This translates into CASRSAGQRYF. This chain uses TRBV12-3 or TRBV12-4 with TRBJ1-3, with unresolved D. The germline V and J ends were trimmed by 6 bases and 15 bases, with 15 bases remaining between them. The CDR3 covers 11 residues.

The rearrangement uses TRBV4-1 and TRBJ1-1; a possible D gene is TRBD1 (6 bases). This CDR3 spans 14 amino acids. Trimming pared 2 bases from V and 11 bases from J, leaving 18 bases between. Germline loops: CDR1 MGHRA, CDR2 YSYEKL. The CDR3 region has the DNA TGCGCCAGCAGCCAACTCCCGGGCTCAAGGGGGGCTTTCTTT. This gives the protein CASSQLPGSRGAFF.

A remark on this clone: The same CDR3 can be traced to other DNA sequences in this sample. The rearrangement joins TRBV7-2 to TRBJ2-7; the D is unclear. CDR1 is SGHTA and CDR2 is FQGNSA in the germline V gene. CDR3 length equals 13 residues. V gave up 1 base and J gave up 4 bases, with 8 bases separating them. DNA for the CDR3: TGTGCCAGCAGCTTAGGGGTTGAGTACGAGCAGTACTTC. Translation: CASSLGVEYEQYF. Looking up the rest from reference TRBV7-2 and TRBJ2-7 gives the full variable domain: GAGVSQSPSNKVTEKGKDVELRCDPISGHTALYWYRQSLGQGLEFLIYFQGNSAPDKSGLPSDRFSAERTGGSVSTLTIQRTQQEDSAVYLCASSLGVEYEQYFGPGTRLTVT.

The rearrangement links TRBV9 to TRBJ2-7; 7 nucleotides align to TRBD1. The CDR3 spans 13 residues. Germline V gene data show CDR1 as SGDLS and CDR2 as YYNGEE. The trim removed 3 bases at V and 8 bases at J, leaving 8 bases unmatched. The CDR3 coding sequence is TGTGCCAGCAGCGGAGGGACAGAGACTAAGCAGTACTTC. This sequence encodes CASSGGTETKQYF.

The rearrangement links TRBV4-1 to TRBJ2-7; D ambiguous. Trimming pared 1 base from V and 3 bases from J, leaving 7 bases between. CDR1 is MGHRA and CDR2 is YSYEKL in the germline V gene. The CDR3 consists of 13 residues. CDR3 coding DNA: TGCGCCAGCAGCCAAGCCCACAACTACGAGCAGTACTTC. It yields the protein CASSQAHNYEQYF.

CDR3 DNA sequence: TGCGCCAGCAGTGACGGGACTAGCACAGATACGCAGTATTTT. Protein sequence: CASSDGTSTDTQYF. V gene TRBV5-1 combines with J gene TRBJ2-3; maybe TRBD2 (6 bases). The CDR3 loop spans 14 amino acids. Between the trimmed V and J ends, which lost 5 bases and 0 bases, there was a span of 10 bases. Germline CDR1 and CDR2: SGHRS and YFSETQ. The full variable domain, rest sourced from reference TRBV5-1 and TRBJ2-3, is KAGVTQTPRYLIKTRGQQVTLSCSPISGHRSVSWYQQTPGQGLQFLFEYFSETQRNKGNFPGRFSGRQFSNSRSEMNVSTLELGDSALYLCASSDGTSTDTQYFGPGTRLTVL.

This clone was recorded only once. The chain couples TRBV7-2 to TRBJ1-6; the D gene is possibly TRBD1 (5 bases). The V end lost 6 bases, the J end lost 6 bases, and 12 bases lay between the germline ends. Germline assignment: CDR1 SGHTA and CDR2 FQGNSA. This CDR3 spans 14 amino acids. In DNA form, the CDR3 reads TGTGCCAGCAGGACCGGGACTTCTAATTCACCCCTCCACTTT. It is translated as CASRTGTSNSPLHF.

This rearrangement joins TRBV10-3 to TRBJ2-7, with TRBD2 matching 8 bases. J was trimmed by 5 bases and V by 6 bases; bases with no gene match: 3. This CDR3 has 12 amino acids. Germline V gives CDR1 ENHRY, CDR2 SYGVKD. This CDR3 is CAISGTRNEQYF. The CDR3 DNA reads TGTGCCATCAGCGGGACTAGGAACGAGCAGTACTTC.

The genes are TRBV10-3 and TRBJ1-6, with D uncertain. The CDR3 runs 14 residues. V was shortened by 6 bases and J by 10 bases, with 16 bases between the two germline ends. CDR1 is ENHRY, CDR2 SYGVKD, per germline. The CDR3: CAIRSDGLYSPLHF. The CDR3 DNA sequence: TGTGCCATCAGATCTGACGGGTTGTACTCACCCCTCCACTTT.

Written as DNA, the CDR3 is TGCGCCAGCAGCCAGGTCGGGAGTAGACACTCTGGGGCCAACGTCCTGACTTTC. Amino acid sequence: CASSQVGSRHSGANVLTF. The chain uses TRBV4-3 and TRBJ2-6; D possibly corresponds to TRBD2 (6 bases). CDR3 length equals 18 residues. V was shortened by 3 bases and J by 0 bases, with 15 bases between the two germline ends. CDR1 LGHNA and CDR2 YSLEER come from the germline V gene.

This chain uses TRBV9 with TRBJ2-3, with TRBD2 matching 10 bases. The CDR3 is 16 residues long. CDR1 SGDLS and CDR2 YYNGEE come from the germline V gene. Trimming took 3 bases from V and 4 from J; bases not matched to a gene: 8. The CDR3 DNA reads TGTGCCAGCAGCGCAGAAGCGGGGGGGAAATCAGATACGCAGTATTTT. Its protein product is CASSAEAGGKSDTQYF.

The chain has TRBV7-3 and TRBJ1-3, with 8 bases lining up with TRBD1. The V segment lost 5 bases and the J segment 0 bases; nucleotides outside the gene matches: 12. The germline CDR1 and CDR2 sequences are SGHTA and FQGTGA. The CDR3 is made up of 18 amino acids. The CDR3 sequence is CASSPRTGGPSSGNTIYF. CDR3 coding DNA: TGTGCCAGCAGCCCCCGAACAGGGGGTCCTAGCTCTGGAAACACCATATATTTT.

The chain combines TRBV3-1 (or the pseudogene TRBV3-2) with TRBJ2-5, with D hard to call. Trimming pared 0 bases from V and 7 bases from J, leaving 12 bases between. The CDR3 consists of 14 residues. The germline gives CDR1 LGHDT, CDR2 YNNKEL (reference sequence). The CDR3 is CASSQERAVGTQYF. For the CDR3, the DNA is TGTGCCAGCAGCCAAGAACGGGCAGTGGGGACCCAGTACTTC.

The chain employs TRBV5-1 and TRBJ2-7; no definite D call. The CDR3 length is 16 residues. The ends were cut back, 4 bases at V and 2 bases at J, with 19 bases in the middle. CDR1 and CDR2 from the germline V gene are SGHRS and YFSETQ. CDR3 nucleotides: TGCGCCAGCAGCCATACATCAGGAATGGGGACCTACGAGCAGTACTTC. This sequence encodes CASSHTSGMGTYEQYF.

Details on this clone: Other DNA sequences within the sample encode an identical CDR3. The chain combines TRBV28 with TRBJ1-5, with D perhaps TRBD1 (5 bases). The V end lost 6 bases, the J end lost 0 bases, and 6 bases lay between the germline ends. Germline CDR1 MDHEN, CDR2 SYDVKM. The CDR3 is made up of 13 amino acids. CDR3 sequence (DNA): TGTGCCAGCAGCAGGGATAGCAATCAGCCCCAGCATTTT. Translating gives CASSRDSNQPQHF.

The V gene is TRBV19, the J gene TRBJ2-5, with 8 bases aligning to TRBD1. The CDR3 spans 14 residues. The J segment lost 2 bases and the V segment lost 10 bases, leaving 9 bases of the junction unmatched. Germline V gene sequence: CDR1 LNHDA, CDR2 SQIVND (reference sequence). The DNA for the CDR3 is TGTGCCACCTCAGGGGGCTGGTGGCAAGAGACCCAGTACTTC. Amino acids: CATSGGWWQETQYF.

Notes on this clone: One end of the junction is discordant with germline, which a read error may explain. V is TRBV7-7 and J is TRBJ2-7; D could derive from TRBD1 or TRBD2 (5 bases each). The CDR3 has 12 residues. Germline values: CDR1 SSHAT, CDR2 FNYEAQ (reference sequence). The CDR3 DNA follows: TGTGCTAGCAGCTATGGGACGGACGAGCAGTACTTC. It yields the protein CASSYGTDEQYF.

This clone was detected only once. The rearrangement links TRBV2 to TRBJ2-7; D not certain. Between the trimmed V and J ends, which lost 6 bases and 2 bases, there was a span of 5 bases. The CDR3 is made up of 11 amino acids. Germline CDR1 and CDR2: SNHLY and FYNNEI. The CDR3 sequence: CASSPPYEQYF. CDR3 nucleotides: TGTGCCAGCAGCCCCCCCTACGAGCAGTACTTC.

V and J are TRBV6-5 and TRBJ1-6; D is unresolved. Germline lookup yields CDR1 MNHEY and CDR2 SVGAGI. V was cut by 0 bases and J by 3 bases, with 0 bases left in between. The CDR3 covers 13 residues. The CDR3 is CASSYSYNSPLHF. DNA of the CDR3: TGTGCCAGCAGTTACTCCTATAATTCACCCCTCCACTTT.